The T cell receptor beta chain described here comes from a study of OX40 agonist ivuxolimab in advanced cancers. Turning to the study itself: Ivuxolimab, an antibody that agonizes OX40 (CD134), was administered to the patients. Three patients, one with hepatocellular carcinoma and two with cutaneous melanoma, responded partially.

Clones were sequenced by immunoSEQ multiplex PCR, and TCRdb holds only the in-frame ones, with some missing. The table lists some 84,000 clones, nearly 90% of them singletons. As regards this clone: Other nucleotide sequences from this sample produce the same CDR3.

On cycle 4 day 1 and cycle 7 day 1, as well as at baseline, blood was sampled. The sequences come from CD4+ or CD8+ T cells sorted from blood, collected in a trial of the OX40 agonist ivuxolimab. This clonotype was sampled from an adult with an advanced solid tumor such as melanoma, head and neck, liver or kidney cancer.

CDR3 nucleotides: TGCGCCAGCAGCTTGGCGGATACGCAGTATTTT. Encoded protein: CASSLADTQYF. The chain employs TRBV5-1 and TRBJ2-3, with no clear D. The germline V and J ends were trimmed by 0 bases and 6 bases, with 2 bases remaining between them. The CDR3 is made up of 11 amino acids. Germline lookup yields CDR1 SGHRS and CDR2 YFSETQ. The full variable domain, its missing parts supplied by reference TRBV5-1 and TRBJ2-3, is KAGVTQTPRYLIKTRGQQVTLSCSPISGHRSVSWYQQTPGQGLQFLFEYFSETQRNKGNFPGRFSGRQFSNSRSEMNVSTLELGDSALYLCASSLADTQYFGPGTRLTVL.